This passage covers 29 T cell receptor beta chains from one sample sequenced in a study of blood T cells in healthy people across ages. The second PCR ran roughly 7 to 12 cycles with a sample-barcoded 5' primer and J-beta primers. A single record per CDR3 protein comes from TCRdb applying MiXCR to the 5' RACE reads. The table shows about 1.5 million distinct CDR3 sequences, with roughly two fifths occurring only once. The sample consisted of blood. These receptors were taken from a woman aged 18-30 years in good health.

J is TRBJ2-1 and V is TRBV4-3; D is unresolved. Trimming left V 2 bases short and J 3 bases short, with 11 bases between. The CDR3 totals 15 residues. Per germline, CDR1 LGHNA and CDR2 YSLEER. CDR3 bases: TGCGCCAGCAGCCAAAGACTTGCGAACTACAATGAGCAGTTCTTC. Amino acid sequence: CASSQRLANYNEQFF.

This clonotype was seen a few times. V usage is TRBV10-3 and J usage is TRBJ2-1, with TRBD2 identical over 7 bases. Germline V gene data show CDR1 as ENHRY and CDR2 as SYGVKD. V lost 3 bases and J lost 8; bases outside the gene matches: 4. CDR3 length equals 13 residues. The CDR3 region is CAISEPLADEQFF. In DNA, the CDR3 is TGTGCCATCAGTGAACCGCTAGCGGATGAGCAGTTCTTC.

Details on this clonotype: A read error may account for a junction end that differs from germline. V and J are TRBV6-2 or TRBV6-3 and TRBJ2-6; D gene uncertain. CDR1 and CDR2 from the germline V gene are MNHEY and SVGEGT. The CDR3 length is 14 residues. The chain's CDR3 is CTSGPASGANVLTF. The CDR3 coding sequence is TGTACCAGTGGGCCAGCCTCTGGGGCCAACGTCCTGACTTTC.

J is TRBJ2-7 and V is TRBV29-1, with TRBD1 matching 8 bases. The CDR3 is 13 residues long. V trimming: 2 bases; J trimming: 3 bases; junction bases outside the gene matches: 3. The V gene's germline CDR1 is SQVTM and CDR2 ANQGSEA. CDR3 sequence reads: CSVESDRDYEQYF. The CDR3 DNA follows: TGCAGCGTTGAATCGGACAGGGACTACGAGCAGTACTTC.

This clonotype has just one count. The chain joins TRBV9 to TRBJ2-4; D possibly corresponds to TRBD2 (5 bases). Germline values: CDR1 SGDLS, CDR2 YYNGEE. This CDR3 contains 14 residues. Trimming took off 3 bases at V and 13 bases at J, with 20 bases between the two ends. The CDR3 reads CASSAVLALNEQYF. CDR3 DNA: TGTGCCAGCAGCGCTGTCTTAGCGCTCAATGAGCAGTACTTC.

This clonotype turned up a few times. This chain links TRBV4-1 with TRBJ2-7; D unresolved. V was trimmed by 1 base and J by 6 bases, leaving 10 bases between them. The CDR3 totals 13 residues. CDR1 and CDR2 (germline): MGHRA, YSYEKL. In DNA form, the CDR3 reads TGCGCCAGCAGCCAAGGGGATACAACCGAGCAGTACTTC. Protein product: CASSQGDTTEQYF.

The chain's CDR3 is CSASRDRRTEAFF. The CDR3 nucleotides are TGCAGTGCTAGCCGGGACAGGCGGACTGAAGCTTTCTTT. The genes are TRBV20-1 and TRBJ1-1, with TRBD1 identical over 8 bases. The V and J ends lost 3 bases and 5 bases, in that order; junction bases with no gene match: 5. The CDR3 length is 13 residues. Per germline, CDR1 DFQATT and CDR2 SNEGSKA (reference sequence).

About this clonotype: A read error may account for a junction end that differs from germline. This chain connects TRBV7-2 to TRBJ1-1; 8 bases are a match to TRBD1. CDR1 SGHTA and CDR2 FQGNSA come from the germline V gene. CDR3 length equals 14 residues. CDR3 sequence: CASSLRQGITETFF. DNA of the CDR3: TGTGCCAGCAGCTTACGACAGGGGATTACTGAAACTTTCTTT.

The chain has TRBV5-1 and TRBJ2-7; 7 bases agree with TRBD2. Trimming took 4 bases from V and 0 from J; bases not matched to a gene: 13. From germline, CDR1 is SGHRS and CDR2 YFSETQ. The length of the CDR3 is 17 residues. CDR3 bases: TGCGCCAGCAGCAAAAACCCCAATCAGCGGGGCTCCTACGAGCAGTACTTC. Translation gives CASSKNPNQRGSYEQYF.

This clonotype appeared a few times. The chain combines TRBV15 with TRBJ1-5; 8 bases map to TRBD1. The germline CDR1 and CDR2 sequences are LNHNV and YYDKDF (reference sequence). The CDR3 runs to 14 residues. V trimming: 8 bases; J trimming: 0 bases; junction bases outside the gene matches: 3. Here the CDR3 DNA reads TGTGCCACCGACAGGGGTTATAGCAATCAGCCCCAGCATTTT. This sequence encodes CATDRGYSNQPQHF.

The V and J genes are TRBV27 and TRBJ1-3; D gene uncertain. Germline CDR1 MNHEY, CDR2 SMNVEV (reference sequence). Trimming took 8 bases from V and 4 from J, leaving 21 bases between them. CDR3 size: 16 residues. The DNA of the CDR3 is TGTGCCAGCGCCCCCGATTACGGGCTCGGGGGAAACACCATATATTTT. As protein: CASAPDYGLGGNTIYF.

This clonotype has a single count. CDR3: CATSDSILSGRTYNEQFF. DNA for the CDR3: TGTGCCACCAGTGATTCAATCCTTAGCGGGAGAACCTACAATGAGCAGTTCTTC. The rearrangement links TRBV24-1 to TRBJ2-1, with TRBD2 identical over 9 bases. Germline V CDR1 and CDR2: KGHDR, SFDVKD. This CDR3 has 18 amino acids. V was clipped by 2 bases and J by 2 bases; unmatched bases: 9.

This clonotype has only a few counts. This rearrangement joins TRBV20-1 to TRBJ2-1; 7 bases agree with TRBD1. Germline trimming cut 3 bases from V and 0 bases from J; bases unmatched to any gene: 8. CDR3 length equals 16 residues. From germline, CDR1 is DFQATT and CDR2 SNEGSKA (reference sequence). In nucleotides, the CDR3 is TGCAGTGCTAGTGCGGCAACAGGGGCCTCCTACAATGAGCAGTTCTTC. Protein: CSASAATGASYNEQFF.

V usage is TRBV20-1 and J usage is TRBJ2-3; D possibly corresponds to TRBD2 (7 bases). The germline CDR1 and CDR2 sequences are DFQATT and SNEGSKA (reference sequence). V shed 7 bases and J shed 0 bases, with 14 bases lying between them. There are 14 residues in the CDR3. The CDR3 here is CSVGGRQSTDTQYF. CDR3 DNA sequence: TGCAGTGTCGGGGGGCGACAAAGCACAGATACGCAGTATTTT.

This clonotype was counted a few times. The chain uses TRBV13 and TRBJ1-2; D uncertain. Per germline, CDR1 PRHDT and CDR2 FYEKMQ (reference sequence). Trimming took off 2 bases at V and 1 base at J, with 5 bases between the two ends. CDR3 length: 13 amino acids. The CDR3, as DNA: TGTGCCAGCAGCTTATGGGTTAACTATGGCTACACCTTC. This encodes CASSLWVNYGYTF.

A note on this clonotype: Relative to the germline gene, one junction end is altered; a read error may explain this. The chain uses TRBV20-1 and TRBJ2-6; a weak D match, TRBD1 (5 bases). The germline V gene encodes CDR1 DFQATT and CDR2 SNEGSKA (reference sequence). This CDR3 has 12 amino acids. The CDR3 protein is CSAPPGANVPTF. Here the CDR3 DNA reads TGCAGTGCTCCCCCTGGGGCCAACGTCCCGACTTTC.

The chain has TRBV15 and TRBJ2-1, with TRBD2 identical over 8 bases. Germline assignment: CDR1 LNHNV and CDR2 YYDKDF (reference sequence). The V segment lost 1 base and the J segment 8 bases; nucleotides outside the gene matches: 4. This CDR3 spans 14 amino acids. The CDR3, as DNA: TGTGCCACCAGCAGAGGCGGGGGGTGGGATGAGCAGTTCTTC. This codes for CATSRGGGWDEQFF.

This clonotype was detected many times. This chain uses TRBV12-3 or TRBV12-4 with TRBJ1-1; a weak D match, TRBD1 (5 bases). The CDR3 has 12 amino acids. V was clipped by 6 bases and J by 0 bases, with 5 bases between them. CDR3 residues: CASRDMNTEAFF. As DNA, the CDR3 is TGTGCCAGCAGGGACATGAACACTGAAGCTTTCTTT.

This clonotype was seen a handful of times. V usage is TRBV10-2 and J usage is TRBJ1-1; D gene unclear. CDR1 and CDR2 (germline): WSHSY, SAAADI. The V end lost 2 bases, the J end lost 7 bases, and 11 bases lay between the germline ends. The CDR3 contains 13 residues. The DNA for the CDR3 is TGCGCCAGCAGTGAGATGGGCGGAGATGAAGCTTTCTTT. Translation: CASSEMGGDEAFF.

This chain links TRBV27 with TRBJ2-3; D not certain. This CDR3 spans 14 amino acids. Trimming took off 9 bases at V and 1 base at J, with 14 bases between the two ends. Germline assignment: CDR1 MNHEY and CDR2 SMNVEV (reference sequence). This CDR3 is CASTRPHGTDTQYF. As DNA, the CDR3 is TGTGCCAGTACGCGGCCCCATGGCACAGATACGCAGTATTTT.

CDR3 sequence (DNA): TGTGCCAGCAGTGTCGGGACTCCCAGCTCCTACGAGCAGTACTTC. Its protein product is CASSVGTPSSYEQYF. The genes are TRBV6-2 or TRBV6-3 and TRBJ2-7; tentatively, D is TRBD2 (6 bases). Trimming pared 5 bases from V and 0 bases from J, leaving 14 bases between. CDR3 size: 15 residues. Looked up from germline, CDR1 is MNHEY and CDR2 is SVGEGT.

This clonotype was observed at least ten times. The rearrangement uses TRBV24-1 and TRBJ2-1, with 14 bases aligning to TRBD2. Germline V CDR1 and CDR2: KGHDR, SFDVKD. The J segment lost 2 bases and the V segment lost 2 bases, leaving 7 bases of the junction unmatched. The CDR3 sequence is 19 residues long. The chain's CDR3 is CATSDSGTSGSGAYNEQFF. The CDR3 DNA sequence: TGTGCCACCAGTGATTCCGGGACTAGCGGGAGTGGTGCCTACAATGAGCAGTTCTTC.

The CDR3 spells CATAAAQYNSPLHF. The CDR3 nucleotides read TGTGCCACCGCGGCAGCACAATATAATTCACCCCTCCACTTT. The genes are TRBV10-3 and TRBJ1-6; no reliable D call. The V gene lost 10 bases and the J gene lost 4 bases, with 14 bases spanning the gap. This CDR3 spans 14 amino acids. Germline V lookup: CDR1 ENHRY, CDR2 SYGVKD.

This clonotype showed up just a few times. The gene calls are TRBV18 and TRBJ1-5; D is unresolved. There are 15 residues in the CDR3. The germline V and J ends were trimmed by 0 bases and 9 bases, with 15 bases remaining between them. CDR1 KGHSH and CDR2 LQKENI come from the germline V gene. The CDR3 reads CASSPPTALGRPQHF. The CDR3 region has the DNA TGTGCCAGCTCACCACCGACGGCTTTAGGGCGGCCCCAGCATTTT. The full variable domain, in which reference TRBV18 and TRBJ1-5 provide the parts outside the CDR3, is NAGVMQNPRHLVRRRGQEARLRCSPMKGHSHVYWYRQLPEEGLKFMVYLQKENIIDESGMPKERFSAEFPKEGPSILRIQQVVRGDSAAYFCASSPPTALGRPQHFGDGTRLSIL.

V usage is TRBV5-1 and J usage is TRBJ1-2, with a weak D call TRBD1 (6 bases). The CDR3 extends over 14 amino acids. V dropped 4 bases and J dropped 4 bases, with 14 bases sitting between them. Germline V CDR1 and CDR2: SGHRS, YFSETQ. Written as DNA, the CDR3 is TGCGCCAGCAGCAAGGACAGTCTCTCCTATGGCTACACCTTC. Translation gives CASSKDSLSYGYTF.

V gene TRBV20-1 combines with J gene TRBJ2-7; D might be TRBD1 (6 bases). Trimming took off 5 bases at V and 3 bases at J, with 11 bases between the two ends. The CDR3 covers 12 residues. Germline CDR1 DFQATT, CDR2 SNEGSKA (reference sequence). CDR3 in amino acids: CSASGHNYEQYF. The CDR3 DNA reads TGCAGTGCTTCGGGACACAACTACGAGCAGTACTTC.

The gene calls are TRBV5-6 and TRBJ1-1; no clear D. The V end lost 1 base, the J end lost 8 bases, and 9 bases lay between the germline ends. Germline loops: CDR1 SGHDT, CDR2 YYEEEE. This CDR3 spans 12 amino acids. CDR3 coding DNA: TGTGCCAGCAGCTTGTGGGCCCGAGAAGCTTTCTTT. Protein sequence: CASSLWAREAFF.

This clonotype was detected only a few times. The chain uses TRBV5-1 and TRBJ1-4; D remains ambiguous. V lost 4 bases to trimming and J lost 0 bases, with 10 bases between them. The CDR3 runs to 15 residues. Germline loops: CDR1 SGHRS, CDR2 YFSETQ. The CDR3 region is CASSADGTTNEKLFF. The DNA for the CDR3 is TGCGCCAGCAGCGCCGACGGCACAACTAATGAAAAACTGTTTTTT.

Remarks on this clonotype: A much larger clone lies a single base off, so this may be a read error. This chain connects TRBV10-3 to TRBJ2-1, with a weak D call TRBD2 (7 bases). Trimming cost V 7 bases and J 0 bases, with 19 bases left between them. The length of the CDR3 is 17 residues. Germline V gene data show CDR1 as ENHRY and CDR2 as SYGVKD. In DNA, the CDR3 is TGTGCCATCACCCGGACTAGGGGGAGTAGCTCCTACAATGAGCAGTTCTTC. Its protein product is CAITRTRGSSSYNEQFF.